This is a list of T cell receptor beta chains from one sample in a study of blood T cells in healthy people across ages. One entry per CDR3 protein, called by TCRdb with MiXCR from the 5' RACE reads. The table lists over 700,000 distinct CDR3 sequences, about 55% of them singletons. The sequenced sample was blood. These receptor sequences come from a man of 80 years or more in good health. The CDR3 runs from the conserved cysteine through the conserved F or W. D genes are given only for firm matches. Size is omitted from some rows. Given values are once, few, many or a class for expanded clones.

V: TRBV28; J: TRBJ2-1; size: NA; D: TRBD1; DNA: TGTGCCAGCAGAGGGGCCTATGGTGGACAGGGGGCTAACATGTTCTTC; CDR3: CASRGAYGGQGANMFF
V: TRBV7-2; J: TRBJ2-5; size: NA; D: NA; DNA: TGTGCCAGCAGCTTAGCGCTCTCTAGCGTGCAAGAGACCCAGTACTTC; CDR3: CASSLALSSVQETQYF
V: TRBV29-1; J: TRBJ2-5; size: NA; D: NA; DNA: TGCAGCGCGTCTGTCGAGACCCAGTACTTC; CDR3: CSASVETQYF
V: TRBV6-6; J: TRBJ1-1; size: NA; D: NA; DNA: TGTGCCAGCAGCTCCGCCGCCTTGGGGGACACTGAAGCTTTCTTT; CDR3: CASSSAALGDTEAFF
V: TRBV5-1; J: TRBJ2-1; size: once; D: TRBD2; DNA: TGCGCCAGCAGCTTGGTCGGGACTAGCGTCGATGAGCAGTTCTTC; CDR3: CASSLVGTSVDEQFF
V: TRBV20-1; J: TRBJ2-3; size: NA; D: TRBD2; DNA: TGCAGTGCTAATAGCGGGAGCACAGATACGCAGTATTTT; CDR3: CSANSGSTDTQYF
V: TRBV5-4; J: TRBJ2-3; size: NA; D: TRBD2; DNA: TGTGCCAGCAGCTTCGTCGGGAGGGTCTCAGATACGCAGTATTTT; CDR3: CASSFVGRVSDTQYF
V: TRBV11-2; J: TRBJ2-1; size: NA; D: NA; DNA: TGTGCCAGCAGCCCCCTCCCGCAATACCAATGGGGAGATGAGCAGTTCTTC; CDR3: CASSPLPQYQWGDEQFF
V: TRBV7-9; J: TRBJ1-6; size: many; D: NA; DNA: TGTGCCAGCAGCTACTTCAATTCACCCCTCCACTTT; CDR3: CASSYFNSPLHF
V: TRBV7-8; J: TRBJ2-7; size: NA; D: TRBD2; DNA: TGTGCCAGCAGCTCCCGAACACTAGCGGTCAGCTCCTACGAGCAGTACTTC; CDR3: CASSSRTLAVSSYEQYF
V: TRBV20-1; J: TRBJ2-1; size: NA; D: NA; DNA: TGCAGTGTAGGGACGGTTAGCCCTAGCTCCTACAATGAGCAGTTCTTT; CDR3: CSVGTVSPSSYNEQFF
V: TRBV10-3; J: TRBJ1-4; size: once; D: TRBD1; DNA: TGTGCCATCAGTTTTGGGACAGCAACTAATGAAAAACTGTTTTTT; CDR3: CAISFGTATNEKLFF
V: TRBV2; J: TRBJ2-1; size: NA; D: NA; DNA: TGTGCCAGCAGTGTGTCGCCACCGGGGTACGATGAGCAGTTCTTC; CDR3: CASSVSPPGYDEQFF
V: TRBV20-1; J: TRBJ2-7; size: NA; D: TRBD1; DNA: TGCAGTGCTAGGGTCCCCTGGGGACAGGGACCCTACGAGCAGTACTTC; CDR3: CSARVPWGQGPYEQYF
V: TRBV7-2; J: TRBJ2-7; size: NA; D: TRBD2; DNA: TGTGCCAGCAGCTTTACTAGCGGAGAAGCCTACGAGCAGTACTTC; CDR3: CASSFTSGEAYEQYF
V: TRBV10-1; J: TRBJ2-7; size: once; D: TRBD2; DNA: TGCGCCAGCAGTGACTCCTGGCTAGCGGGTTCCTACGAGCAGTACTTC; CDR3: CASSDSWLAGSYEQYF
V: TRBV6-1; J: TRBJ1-5; size: NA; D: NA; DNA: TGTGCCAGCAGTGGAATCGCCAGGGGTGATCAGCCCCAGCATTTT; CDR3: CASSGIARGDQPQHF
V: TRBV6-6; J: TRBJ1-5; size: NA; D: TRBD1; DNA: TGTGCCAGCAGTGGGGACAGCTTCCAGCCCCAGCATTTT; CDR3: CASSGDSFQPQHF
V: TRBV5-1; J: TRBJ1-1; size: NA; D: NA; DNA: TGCGCCAGCAGCGCCTCAGGGGCCGGGGGCACTGAAGCTTTCTTT; CDR3: CASSASGAGGTEAFF
V: TRBV7-8; J: TRBJ2-5; size: NA; D: NA; DNA: TGTGCCAGCAGCTTATTCGGGGGAGGTCAGCCTGGGGAGCAGTACTTC; CDR3: CASSLFGGGQPGEQYF
V: TRBV3-1; J: TRBJ2-3; size: NA; D: TRBD2; DNA: TGTGCCAGCAGCCCTCGGGAGGGCAGAGACGCGTATTTT; CDR3: CASSPREGRDAYF
V: TRBV20-1; J: TRBJ1-2; size: NA; D: NA; DNA: TGCAGTGCTAGACAAGGGAGTGAAGGCTATGGCTACACCTTC; CDR3: CSARQGSEGYGYTF
V: TRBV6-5; J: TRBJ2-5; size: NA; D: TRBD1; DNA: TGTGCCAGCAGTTACCGGGGACAGTGGCAAGAGACCCAGTACTTC; CDR3: CASSYRGQWQETQYF
V: TRBV29-1; J: TRBJ1-2; size: NA; D: TRBD1; DNA: TGCAGCGTCCTAGGGGGCGAGGGCTATGGCTACACCTTC; CDR3: CSVLGGEGYGYTF
V: TRBV29-1; J: TRBJ2-6; size: few; D: TRBD1; DNA: TGCAGCGTTGAAGGTACCCAGGGGGTCTCTGGGGCCAACGTCCTGACTTTC; CDR3: CSVEGTQGVSGANVLTF
V: TRBV3-1; J: TRBJ2-5; size: NA; D: TRBD2; DNA: TGTGCCAGCAGCCACATAAGCGGGATCAAAGAGACCCAGTACTTC; CDR3: CASSHISGIKETQYF